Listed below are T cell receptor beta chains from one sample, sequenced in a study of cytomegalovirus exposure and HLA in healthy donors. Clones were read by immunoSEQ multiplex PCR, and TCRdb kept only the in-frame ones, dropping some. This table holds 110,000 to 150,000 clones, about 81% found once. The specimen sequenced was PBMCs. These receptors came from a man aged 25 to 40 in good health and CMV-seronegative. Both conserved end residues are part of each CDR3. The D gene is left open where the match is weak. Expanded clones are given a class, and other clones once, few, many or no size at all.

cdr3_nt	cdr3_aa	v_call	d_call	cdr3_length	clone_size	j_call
TGTGCCAGCAGTTACTCGGGGACAGGACCATCGGATGGCTACACCTTC	CASSYSGTGPSDGYTF	TRBV6-5	TRBD1	16	-	TRBJ1-2
TGTGCCTGGAGTATCCTAGGGGGAGGGAATCAGCCCCAGCATTTT	CAWSILGGGNQPQHF	TRBV30	-	15	-	TRBJ1-5
TGCGCCAGCAGCTTAAATACAGGGGGGGGAGAGACCCAGTACTTC	CASSLNTGGGETQYF	TRBV5-1	-	15	few	TRBJ2-5
TGTGCCAGCAGTTTGGGGGGAATCATGAACACTGAAGCTTTCTTT	CASSLGGIMNTEAFF	TRBV27	-	15	-	TRBJ1-1
TGTGCCAGCTCACCCGAGGGAAGCAATCAGCCCCAGCATTTT	CASSPEGSNQPQHF	TRBV18	-	14	-	TRBJ1-5
TGTGCCAGCAGCTTAGCCAGCGGGGGTGCCTACGAGCAGTACTTC	CASSLASGGAYEQYF	TRBV7-9	TRBD2	15	-	TRBJ2-7
TGTGCCAGCAGCTCAGCGCAGGGGGCCTACTCCTACAATGAGCAGTTCTTC	CASSSAQGAYSYNEQFF	TRBV7-2	TRBD1	17	-	TRBJ2-1
TGTGCCAGCAGCTCAGGGTATGAGCAGTTCTTC	CASSSGYEQFF	TRBV5-6	-	11	-	TRBJ2-1
TGCGCCAGCAGTGAGTCGGGCCACAATGGCTACACCTTC	CASSESGHNGYTF	TRBV10-1	-	13	-	TRBJ1-2
TGTGCCAGCAGTTACTCAGTGACTAGCGAGGCAGATACGCAGTATTTT	CASSYSVTSEADTQYF	TRBV6-5	TRBD2	16	-	TRBJ2-3
TGTGCCAGCAGTTACTCGGCGCAGGCGAACTATGGCTACACCTTC	CASSYSAQANYGYTF	TRBV6-6	-	15	-	TRBJ1-2
TGTGCCAGCAGGGGAACAGGGAAAAGAAGTCAGCCCCAGCATTTT	CASRGTGKRSQPQHF	TRBV28	-	15	-	TRBJ1-5
TGTGCCAGCAGCCAAGCGCCTAGCGGGGGGGCCATCAATGAGCAGTTCTTC	CASSQAPSGGAINEQFF	TRBV4-2	TRBD2	17	many	TRBJ2-1
TGTGCCAGCAGTATCCTCGACAGCACGAACACCGGGGAGCTGTTTTTT	CASSILDSTNTGELFF	TRBV28	-	16	-	TRBJ2-2
TGTGCCAGCAGCTTGCGGTCTGGGGGCGGGAGATACAACGAGCAGTACTTC	CASSLRSGGGRYNEQYF	TRBV5-6	-	17	once	TRBJ2-7
TGTGCCAGCAAGGGCAGCGGGGGGTCCGGGGAGCTGTTTTTT	CASKGSGGSGELFF	TRBV2	TRBD2	14	-	TRBJ2-2
TGTGCCATCAGTGAGGCGACAGGGACGAAGAACTATGGCTACACCTTC	CAISEATGTKNYGYTF	TRBV10-3	TRBD1	16	-	TRBJ1-2
TGTGCCACCCTGGGACAGGAAGAGACCCAGTACTTC	CATLGQEETQYF	TRBV7-8	TRBD1	12	-	TRBJ2-5
TGTGCCAGCAGTTTATCGGACAGGCGCGAGCAGTACTTC	CASSLSDRREQYF	TRBV28	TRBD1	13	few	TRBJ2-7
TGTGCCAGCAGGGACAGTGACACCGGGGAGCTGTTTTTT	CASRDSDTGELFF	TRBV6-1	-	13	few	TRBJ2-2
TGCGCCAGCAGTACGCTATATGGGCGGGAGGGCCCGAATGAGCAGTTCTTC	CASSTLYGREGPNEQFF	TRBV10-1	TRBD2	17	once	TRBJ2-1
TGTGCCAGCAGCGTAGATAGTCAGCCCCAGCATTTT	CASSVDSQPQHF	TRBV5-4	-	12	few	TRBJ1-5
TGTGCCAGCAGCGCAGGGGGGACTAGCGGCCAAGAGACCCAGTACTTC	CASSAGGTSGQETQYF	TRBV9	TRBD2	16	once	TRBJ2-5
TGTGCCAGTAGTACCGGCTCGGGAGGGCCTAGGAATGAGCAGTTCTTC	CASSTGSGGPRNEQFF	TRBV19	TRBD2	16	-	TRBJ2-1
TGTGCCACCAGCAGAGAGATACGGTCAGGGCAGCCCCAGCATTTT	CATSREIRSGQPQHF	TRBV15	-	15	-	TRBJ1-5
TGTGCCAGCTCAGTCCAGGAGACCCAGTACTTC	CASSVQETQYF	TRBV18	-	11	-	TRBJ2-5
TGTGCCAGCCGGCCAGCGGGAGGGCTTGAGCAGGACTTC	CASRPAGGLEQDF	TRBV28	TRBD2	13	-	TRBJ2-5
TGTGCCAGCAGCCCCGTTGGACAGGGTTTCACTGAAGCTTTCTTT	CASSPVGQGFTEAFF	TRBV28	TRBD1	15	-	TRBJ1-1
TGTGCCAGCAGTGGGGGGCGCAGACTCTACACCTTC	CASSGGRRLYTF	TRBV2	-	12	-	TRBJ1-2
TGTGCCAGCTCACCAAGGACAGGGGGCCTCATGAACACTGAAGCTTTCTTT	CASSPRTGGLMNTEAFF	TRBV18	TRBD1	17	-	TRBJ1-1
TGCGCCAGCAGCTTGGGGACTAGCGGGGACGCAGATACGCAGTATTTT	CASSLGTSGDADTQYF	TRBV5-1	TRBD2	16	-	TRBJ2-3
TGTGCCAGCAGGGGTCAGGGAGGTGAAAAACTGTTTTTT	CASRGQGGEKLFF	TRBV2	-	13	-	TRBJ1-4
TGTGCCAGCAGTACCACTGCAGATACGCAGTATTTT	CASSTTADTQYF	TRBV7-2	-	12	-	TRBJ2-3
TGTGCCAGCAGCCGCGGACAGAACTATGGCTACACCTTC	CASSRGQNYGYTF	TRBV6-5	-	13	-	TRBJ1-2
TGCGCCAGCAGCCCCGGGGGGGCCGAGCAGTTCTTC	CASSPGGAEQFF	TRBV5-1	TRBD2	12	-	TRBJ2-1
TGTGCCAGCAGTTATTTGAGGGGGGGGGCAAACAAGCAGTACTTC	CASSYLRGGANKQYF	TRBV6-6	-	15	-	TRBJ2-7
TGTGCCAGCAGTTCCGGTACAGGGGCCCCCGGGGAGCTGTTTTTT	CASSSGTGAPGELFF	TRBV28	TRBD1	15	-	TRBJ2-2
TGTGCCTGGAGTCGGGGAGGCACTGAAGCTTTCTTT	CAWSRGGTEAFF	TRBV30	-	12	-	TRBJ1-1
TGTGCCAGCAGCACCCGGACAGGGGCTAATGAAAAACTGTTTTTT	CASSTRTGANEKLFF	TRBV5-4	TRBD1	15	few	TRBJ1-4
TGTGCCAGCTCACCAGGGTTGACTAGCACAGATACGCAGTATTTT	CASSPGLTSTDTQYF	TRBV18	-	15	-	TRBJ2-3
TGTGCCTCCAAGAGGTCTAGCACAGATACGCAGTATTTT	CASKRSSTDTQYF	TRBV19	-	13	-	TRBJ2-3
TGTGCCAGCTGGACAGGGGAGGGGGAGCTGTTTTTT	CASWTGEGELFF	TRBV19	TRBD1	12	-	TRBJ2-2
TGTGCCAGCAGCTTACGGGCCGGGACTAAGTTCGGTGAGCAGTTCTTC	CASSLRAGTKFGEQFF	TRBV11-3	TRBD2	16	-	TRBJ2-1
TGTGCCAGCAGCCAAGGGCGGGACCCCACCGGGGAGCTGTTTTTT	CASSQGRDPTGELFF	TRBV5-4	-	15	-	TRBJ2-2
TGTGCCAGCTCGCCGTCGGACGGGGCTAACTATGGCTACACCTTC	CASSPSDGANYGYTF	TRBV6-6	-	15	-	TRBJ1-2
TGTGCCAGCAGTTCTCCGGGACAGGGTTTTTTTTATGGCTACACCTTC	CASSSPGQGFFYGYTF	TRBV27	TRBD1	16	-	TRBJ1-2
TGTGCCAGCAGTTTGGGAGTCACAGATACGCAGTATTTT	CASSLGVTDTQYF	TRBV28	-	13	-	TRBJ2-3
TGTGCCAGCAGCTTAGAAGCGGGGGGGTTTAACAATGAGCAGTTCTTC	CASSLEAGGFNNEQFF	TRBV11-2	TRBD2	16	-	TRBJ2-1
TGTGCCAGCAGCTTTCTGGGACAGCCCTACGAGCAGTACTTC	CASSFLGQPYEQYF	TRBV11-2	TRBD1	14	-	TRBJ2-7
TGTGCCAGCAGCTCGGGTAGCGAGACCCAGTACTTC	CASSSGSETQYF	TRBV11-3	-	12	-	TRBJ2-5
TGTGCCAGCAGGGAAGCTGGGGGAGGCCTAAACATTCAGTACTTC	CASREAGGGLNIQYF	TRBV6-1	-	15	-	TRBJ2-4
TGCGCCAGCAGTGAGTCGGGGCTAACCGGGGAGCTGTTTTTT	CASSESGLTGELFF	TRBV10-1	-	14	-	TRBJ2-2
TGTGCCAGCAGTCAATGGGGGGGGACCACAGATACGCAGTATTTT	CASSQWGGTTDTQYF	TRBV7-6	TRBD2	15	few	TRBJ2-3